The T cell receptor beta chain described here comes from a study of PD-1 blockade in classical Hodgkin lymphoma. Study-level points and caveats: TCR diversity at baseline was reported to be reduced in newly diagnosed patients relative to healthy donors.

The CDR3 has 14 amino acids. Trimming stripped 5 bases from V and 2 bases from J, with 13 bases between. Germline loops: CDR1 SGHAT, CDR2 FQNNGV. Each patient relapsed following autologous stem cell transplantation, and prior brentuximab vedotin exposure differed. Comment on this clone: Its antigen is still unknown.

The protocol was immunoSEQ multiplex PCR, while the TCRdb copy is restricted to in-frame clones and leaves out a portion. This sample has about 19,000 clones; about 88% occur once, and the top ten carry roughly 5.9%. This specimen was peripheral blood mononuclear cells (PBMCs), taken at baseline. The chain uses TRBV11-2 and TRBJ2-7; the D gene is possibly TRBD1 (6 bases). The sequence was obtained from a human donor with classical Hodgkin lymphoma. CDR3 DNA: TGTGCCAGCAGCCATCCGGACAGCACCTACGAGCAGTACTTC. Its translation is CASSHPDSTYEQYF.